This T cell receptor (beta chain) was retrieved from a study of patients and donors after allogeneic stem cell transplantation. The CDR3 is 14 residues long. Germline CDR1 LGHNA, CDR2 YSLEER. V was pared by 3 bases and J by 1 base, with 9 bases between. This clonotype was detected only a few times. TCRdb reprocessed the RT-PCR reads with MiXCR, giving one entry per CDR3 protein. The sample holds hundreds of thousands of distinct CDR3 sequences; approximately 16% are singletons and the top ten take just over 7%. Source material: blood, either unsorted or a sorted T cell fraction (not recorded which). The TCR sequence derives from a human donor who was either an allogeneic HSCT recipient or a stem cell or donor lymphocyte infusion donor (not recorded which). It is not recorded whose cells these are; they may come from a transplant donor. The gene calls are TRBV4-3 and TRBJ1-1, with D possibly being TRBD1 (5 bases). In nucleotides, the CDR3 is TGCGCCAGCAGCCAGTTGGGGGGGAACACTGAAGCTTTCTTT. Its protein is CASSQLGGNTEAFF.